This T cell receptor (beta chain) was sequenced during a study of metastatic and nonmetastatic thyroid tumors. Through MiXCR, TCRdb re-clonotyped the PCR reads. The sample carries about 93,000 clones, over 9.5% recorded once. Each patient came to thyroid surgery without any prior treatment (of any kind). This clone was counted many times. Germline values: CDR1 DFQATT, CDR2 SNEGSKA (reference sequence). Trimming removed 3 bases from V and 4 bases from J, with 15 bases in between. The CDR3 runs to 14 residues. This TCR derives from a female donor with papillary thyroid cancer or a benign thyroid nodule (not recorded which). Some clones in this sample may be carry-over from other donors' samples. This chain connects TRBV20-1 to TRBJ2-5; D gene uncertain. Sequences were obtained from blood. CDR3: CSARPRSGLETQYF. CDR3 bases: TGCAGTGCTAGGCCCAGATCGGGTTTAGAGACCCAGTACTTC.